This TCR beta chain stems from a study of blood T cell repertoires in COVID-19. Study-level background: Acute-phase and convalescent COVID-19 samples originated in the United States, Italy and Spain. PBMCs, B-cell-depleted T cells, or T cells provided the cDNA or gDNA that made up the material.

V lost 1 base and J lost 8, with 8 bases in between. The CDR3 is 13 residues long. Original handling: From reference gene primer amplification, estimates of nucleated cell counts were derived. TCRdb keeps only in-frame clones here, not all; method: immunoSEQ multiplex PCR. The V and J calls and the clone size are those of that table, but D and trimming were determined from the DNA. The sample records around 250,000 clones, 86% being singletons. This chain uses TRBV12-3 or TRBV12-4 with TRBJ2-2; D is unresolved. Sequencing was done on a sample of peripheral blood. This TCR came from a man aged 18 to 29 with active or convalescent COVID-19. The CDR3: CASSLDFPGELFF. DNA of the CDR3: TGTGCCAGCAGTTTAGATTTTCCTGGGGAGCTGTTTTTT.